Presented here are 23 T cell receptor beta chains from one specimen sequenced in a study of cytotoxic CD8 clonotypes in ibrutinib-treated CLL. Clones were sequenced by immunoSEQ multiplex PCR, and TCRdb holds only the in-frame ones, with some missing. The repertoire has some 300,000 clones, 70% to 80% of them found once; the top ten carry 6.5% to 8.5%. The specimen was PBMCs, collected before ibrutinib treatment. The receptors derive from a human donor with chronic lymphocytic leukemia.

The chain recombines TRBV11-3 with TRBJ2-1; 12 bases map to TRBD2. The CDR3 spans 15 residues. Germline lookup yields CDR1 SGHNT and CDR2 YENEEA. V lost 3 bases to trimming and J lost 8 bases; unmatched junction nucleotides: 5. The CDR3 protein is CASSFGTSGRDEQFF. The DNA for the CDR3 is TGTGCCAGCAGCTTCGGGACTAGCGGGCGCGATGAGCAGTTCTTC.

This rearrangement joins TRBV2 to TRBJ2-1; possibly TRBD2 for D (5 bases). The CDR3 is 12 residues long. CDR1 SNHLY and CDR2 FYNNEI come from the germline V gene. V was cut by 8 bases and J by 3 bases, with 8 bases left in between. CDR3: CASLLVYNEQFF. Here the CDR3 DNA reads TGTGCCAGCCTACTAGTCTACAATGAGCAGTTCTTC.

The rearrangement uses TRBV4-2 and TRBJ1-1; D gene uncertain. V shed 0 bases and J shed 1 base, with 6 bases lying between them. Germline lookup yields CDR1 LGHNA and CDR2 YNFKEQ. This CDR3 is built from 14 residues. The CDR3 here is CASSQDRGNTEAFF. As DNA, the CDR3 is TGTGCCAGCAGCCAAGATCGAGGGAACACTGAAGCTTTCTTT.

J is TRBJ2-7 and V is TRBV6-5; D is perhaps TRBD1 (6 bases). CDR3 length equals 16 residues. From germline, CDR1 is MNHEY and CDR2 SVGAGI. The ends were cut back, 1 base at V and 2 bases at J, with 15 bases in the middle. In DNA, the CDR3 is TGTGCCAGCAGTTACTACCAGGGTGGGACACCCTACGAGCAGTACTTC. Translated: CASSYYQGGTPYEQYF.

This clone was found a few times. The chain uses TRBV20-1 and TRBJ2-1, with no clear D. CDR1 and CDR2 from the germline V gene are DFQATT and SNEGSKA (reference sequence). V lost 5 bases and J 9 bases, leaving 8 bases between the germline ends. This CDR3 has 10 residues. The CDR3 reads CSAAIIEQFF. The CDR3 DNA reads TGCAGTGCTGCCATTATTGAGCAGTTCTTC.

This chain joins TRBV5-1 and TRBJ2-3; 9 bases are shared with TRBD2. The CDR3 totals 17 residues. Losses at the gene ends were 1 base for V and 2 bases for J; bases not matched to a gene: 8. CDR1 is SGHRS and CDR2 is YFSETQ in the germline V gene. DNA for the CDR3: TGCGCCAGCAGCTTGCGGCGGGAGGGCCGTGTCACAGATACGCAGTATTTT. Amino acids: CASSLRREGRVTDTQYF.

The CDR3 reads CAKSSTDTQYF. The CDR3 DNA is TGTGCCAAATCTAGCACAGATACGCAGTATTTT. The chain joins TRBV7-9 to TRBJ2-3, with no clear D. Germline V CDR1 and CDR2: SEHNR, FQNEAQ (reference sequence). CDR3 length: 11 amino acids. The V end lost 10 bases, the J end lost 0 bases, and 5 bases lay between the germline ends.

The J gene is TRBJ1-5, the V gene TRBV18; 7 bases are a match to TRBD1. V lost 2 bases and J lost 4; bases outside the gene matches: 8. The CDR3 extends over 16 amino acids. Germline values: CDR1 KGHSH, CDR2 LQKENI. As DNA, the CDR3 is TGTGCCAGCTCACCAAGTACAGGGGTGAAGAATCAGCCCCAGCATTTT. This codes for CASSPSTGVKNQPQHF. Variable domain in full (rest from reference TRBV18 and TRBJ1-5): NAGVMQNPRHLVRRRGQEARLRCSPMKGHSHVYWYRQLPEEGLKFMVYLQKENIIDESGMPKERFSAEFPKEGPSILRIQQVVRGDSAAYFCASSPSTGVKNQPQHFGDGTRLSIL.

This chain uses TRBV15 with TRBJ2-7, with D uncertain. V was pared by 0 bases and J by 0 bases, with 6 bases between. The CDR3 totals 14 residues. Germline CDR1 LNHNV, CDR2 YYDKDF (reference sequence). The CDR3 region has the DNA TGTGCCACCAGCAGAGAGGACGTCTCCTACGAGCAGTACTTC. Its translation is CATSREDVSYEQYF. Full variable domain (rest looked up from reference TRBV15 and TRBJ2-7): DAMVIQNPRYQVTQFGKPVTLSCSQTLNHNVMYWYQQKSSQAPKLLFHYYDKDFNNEADTPDNFQSRRPNTSFCFLDIRSPGLGDTAMYLCATSREDVSYEQYFGPGTRLTVT.

V and J are TRBV29-1 and TRBJ2-3; 7 bases align to TRBD2. This CDR3 contains 15 residues. V gave up 5 bases and J gave up 6 bases; unmatched junction bases: 14. Germline V gives CDR1 SQVTM, CDR2 ANQGSEA. As DNA, the CDR3 is TGCAGCGTTTCGAGGAGGGCGGGAGAGGCTGATACGCAGTATTTT. Translated, it gives CSVSRRAGEADTQYF.

The genes are TRBV4-3 and TRBJ2-3; the match to TRBD1 covers 7 bases. CDR1 LGHNA and CDR2 YSLEER come from the germline V gene. The CDR3 sequence is 14 residues long. V shed 6 bases and J 3 bases; nucleotides not matched to a gene: 6. The CDR3 DNA is TGCGCCAGCAGTCGGACAGGACAGACAGATACGCAGTATTTT. The encoded protein is CASSRTGQTDTQYF.

The chain joins TRBV29-1 to TRBJ1-2; D is ambiguous. The CDR3 covers 14 residues. Germline loops: CDR1 SQVTM, CDR2 ANQGSEA. V lost 0 bases and J lost 1, with 9 bases in between. The CDR3 bases are TGCAGCGTTGAAGATGCCAGGCGTAACTATGGCTACACCTTC. Translated, it gives CSVEDARRNYGYTF.

The chain is built from TRBV5-1 and TRBJ2-1; 13 nucleotides align to TRBD2. Germline CDR1 reads SGHRS; CDR2 reads YFSETQ. The CDR3 contains 17 residues. The V and J ends lost 4 bases and 0 bases, in that order; junction bases with no gene match: 4. This chain's CDR3 is CASSLGLAGSSYNEQFF. The DNA of the CDR3 is TGCGCCAGCAGCCTGGGACTAGCGGGAAGCTCCTACAATGAGCAGTTCTTC.

The rearrangement joins TRBV27 to TRBJ1-4; D uncertain. The CDR3 is made up of 14 amino acids. Germline CDR1 is MNHEY and CDR2 is SMNVEV (reference sequence). V was trimmed by 2 bases and J by 8 bases, leaving 12 bases between them. The CDR3 DNA is TGTGCCAGCAGTTTAGAGTCCCACGGGGAAAAACTGTTTTTT. It is translated as CASSLESHGEKLFF.

This clone has only a few counts. The chain carries TRBV30 and TRBJ1-2; D is perhaps TRBD1 (6 bases). The V end lost 2 bases, the J end lost 7 bases, and 14 bases lay between the germline ends. Germline V lookup: CDR1 GTSNPN, CDR2 SVGIG (reference sequence). CDR3 length: 13 amino acids. DNA of the CDR3: TGTGCCTGGAGTTTACAGGGTACTGCTGGCTACACCTTC. This gives the protein CAWSLQGTAGYTF. Using reference TRBV30 and TRBJ1-2 for the parts outside the CDR3, the full variable domain is SQTIHQWPATLVQPVGSPLSLECTVEGTSNPNLYWYRQAAGRGLQLLFYSVGIGQISSEVPQNLSASRPQDRQFILSSKKLLLSDSGFYLCAWSLQGTAGYTFGSGTRLTVV.

This chain joins TRBV9 and TRBJ2-7; no reliable D call. Trimming removed 2 bases from V and 0 bases from J, with 9 bases in between. This CDR3 comprises 14 residues. From germline, CDR1 is SGDLS and CDR2 YYNGEE. The CDR3, as DNA: TGTGCCAGCAGCGTTGGGATACGCTCCTACGAGCAGTACTTC. This gives the protein CASSVGIRSYEQYF.

This chain uses TRBV10-2 with TRBJ2-3; D gene unclear. Trimming shortened V by 5 bases and J by 0 bases, and 12 bases separated the two germline ends. The CDR3 spans 15 residues. From germline, CDR1 is WSHSY and CDR2 SAAADI. The CDR3 DNA is TGCGCCAGCAGTCCCTACTACACCAGCACAGATACGCAGTATTTT. The encoded protein is CASSPYYTSTDTQYF.

The genes are TRBV7-6 and TRBJ2-3; 9 bases are a match to TRBD2. There are 16 residues in the CDR3. CDR1 SGHVS and CDR2 FNYEAQ come from the germline V gene. Germline trimming cut 5 bases from V and 8 bases from J; bases unmatched to any gene: 14. This CDR3 is CASSDFSLAGSGTQYF. The CDR3 DNA follows: TGTGCCAGCAGCGACTTTTCACTAGCGGGTAGCGGTACGCAGTATTTT.

This clone was picked up one time. The chain recombines TRBV27 with TRBJ1-5; tentative D call: TRBD1 (5 bases). V was pared by 4 bases and J by 3 bases, with 13 bases between. The CDR3 extends over 15 amino acids. Germline V gene sequence: CDR1 MNHEY, CDR2 SMNVEV (reference sequence). CDR3 DNA sequence: TGTGCCAGCAGTTCGACAGTCCGATTCAATCAGCCCCAGCATTTT. It encodes CASSSTVRFNQPQHF.

The chain has TRBV30 and TRBJ1-4; TRBD1 is a possible D gene (5 bases). The germline V gene encodes CDR1 GTSNPN and CDR2 SVGIG (reference sequence). Between the trimmed V and J ends, which lost 3 bases and 4 bases, there was a span of 18 bases. The CDR3 totals 16 residues. The DNA for the CDR3 is TGTGCCTGGAGCACGTGGGACGCCGGCAGTAATGAAAAACTGTTTTTT. Its translation is CAWSTWDAGSNEKLFF.

The V call is TRBV5-1, the J call TRBJ2-3, with TRBD2 as a possible D gene (7 bases). The ends were cut back, 0 bases at V and 5 bases at J, with 10 bases in the middle. The CDR3 is 14 residues long. From germline, CDR1 is SGHRS and CDR2 YFSETQ. This CDR3 is CASSLEGEGDTQYF. DNA of the CDR3: TGCGCCAGCAGCTTGGAGGGGGAGGGAGATACGCAGTATTTT.

This chain links TRBV7-9 with TRBJ1-2; 7 positions agree with TRBD1. Germline assignment: CDR1 SEHNR and CDR2 FQNEAQ (reference sequence). The CDR3 is 14 residues long. V trimming: 0 bases; J trimming: 4 bases; junction bases outside the gene matches: 2. This CDR3 reads CASSLAGQPYGYTF. CDR3 nucleotides: TGTGCCAGCAGCTTAGCGGGACAGCCCTATGGCTACACCTTC.

V and J are TRBV7-2 and TRBJ1-5; TRBD1 agrees at 8 bases. This CDR3 is built from 14 residues. Germline V gives CDR1 SGHTA, CDR2 FQGNSA. Trimming removed 3 bases from V and 3 bases from J; junction bases left unmatched: 1. CDR3 loop: CASSLTGDNQPQHF. The CDR3, as DNA: TGTGCCAGCAGCTTGACAGGGGACAATCAGCCCCAGCATTTT.